The entry that follows covers one T cell receptor (beta chain) sequence. The antigen is not known. Negative magnetic isolation gave CD8+ and CD4+ cells; FACS enriched CD8+ TEMRA. The sample belongs to a study of CD8 T cells in Susac syndrome. The CDR3 extends over 17 amino acids. Per the germline V gene, CDR1 is LGHDT and CDR2 is YNNKEL (reference sequence). With 3 bases removed from V and 7 bases from J, the gap between germline ends came to 24 bases. Random hexamers were used to reverse transcribe the RNA input (roughly 0.5 to 1 ug). An immunoSEQ multiplex PCR generated amplified TCR beta CDR3 products spanning 54 Vbeta and 13 Jbeta. TCRdb re-called the immunoSEQ multiplex PCR reads with MiXCR, one entry per CDR3 protein. The sample lists around 190,000 distinct CDR3 sequences, 90% to 95% occurring once. Findings and caveats of the study: Only a relatively small number of individuals were included in the TCR sequencing and HLA analysis.

This clonotype was sampled from a human donor in good health. The rearrangement joins TRBV3-1 to TRBJ2-5; D may be TRBD1 or TRBD2 (5 bases each). The material sequenced was CD4+ T cells from PBMCs. The CDR3 DNA reads as TGTGCCAGCAGCCAGGTGGGGGTCGCTCTACTAAGCGGGACCCAGTACTTC. It specifies CASSQVGVALLSGTQYF.